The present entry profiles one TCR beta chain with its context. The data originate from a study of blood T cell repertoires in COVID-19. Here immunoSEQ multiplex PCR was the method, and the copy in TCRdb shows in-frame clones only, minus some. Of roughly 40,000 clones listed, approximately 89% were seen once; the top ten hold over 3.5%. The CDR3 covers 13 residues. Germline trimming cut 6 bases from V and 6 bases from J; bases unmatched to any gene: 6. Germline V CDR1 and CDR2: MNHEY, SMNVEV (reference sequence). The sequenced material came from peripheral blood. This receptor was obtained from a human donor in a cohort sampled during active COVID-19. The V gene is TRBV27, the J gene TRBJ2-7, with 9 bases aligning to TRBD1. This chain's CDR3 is CASSPGTGPEQYF. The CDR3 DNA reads TGTGCCAGCAGCCCAGGGACAGGGCCCGAGCAGTACTTC.